What follows describes a single T cell receptor (beta chain). Its antigen is as yet unknown. A much larger clone differs from this one at a single base, so this may be a read error. Via MiXCR, TCRdb re-called the 5' RACE reads, giving one row per CDR3 protein. The sample carries 50,000 to 75,000 distinct CDR3 sequences, 22% recorded once. The V gene's germline CDR1 is SGHTA and CDR2 FQGNSA. There are 15 residues in the CDR3. General observations from the study: Greatest tumor Treg TCR overlap was with tumor naive CD4+ cells. Whole repertoires were not studied in the larger cohort, only one V-J beta rearrangement.

The chain uses TRBV7-2 and TRBJ2-1, with TRBD1 matching over 11 bases. Sample: memory CD4+ T cells sorted from a lymph node. Described subset: memory CD4+ T cells, CD4+CD45RO+CD25-. This sequence was found in a female donor with breast cancer. The CDR3 sequence is CVIRSGTGGRNEQFF. CDR3 nucleotides: TGTGTCATCCGGAGCGGGACAGGGGGTAGGAATGAGCAGTTCTTC.